The rows below give T cell receptor beta chains drawn from one sample of a study of identical twins. TCRdb redid the calling of the 5' RACE reads with MiXCR, one entry per CDR3 protein. The profile shows hundreds of thousands of distinct CDR3 sequences, under 9.5% of them singletons. The sample also formed part of further work on yellow fever vaccine responses in identical twins.

The sample was memory (CD45RO+) T cells sorted from blood. The receptors derive from a young woman in good health. CDR3s include the opening cysteine and the closing phenylalanine or tryptophan. D genes are given only for firm matches.

j_call: TRBJ2-4; d_call: -; v_call: TRBV4-1; cdr3_aa: CASSQGLQERNIQYF
j_call: TRBJ2-3; d_call: -; v_call: TRBV29-1; cdr3_aa: CSVRTALSTDTQYF
j_call: TRBJ2-1; d_call: TRBD2; v_call: TRBV20-1; cdr3_aa: CSAIGGRSSYNEQFF
j_call: TRBJ1-1; d_call: -; v_call: TRBV28; cdr3_aa: CASLRGGMNTEAFF
j_call: TRBJ2-5; d_call: -; v_call: TRBV5-1; cdr3_aa: CASSLVGEAETQYF
j_call: TRBJ2-2; d_call: TRBD2; v_call: TRBV5-1; cdr3_aa: CASSLVLAGTANTGELFF
j_call: TRBJ2-2; d_call: TRBD2; v_call: TRBV7-9; cdr3_aa: CASSLEASGGELFF
j_call: TRBJ1-6; d_call: -; v_call: TRBV6-5; cdr3_aa: CASSYDRNYSPLHF
j_call: TRBJ2-5; d_call: -; v_call: TRBV13; cdr3_aa: CASRGSGVGAQYF
j_call: TRBJ1-2; d_call: -; v_call: TRBV12-3/TRBV12-4; cdr3_aa: CASSFAGNYGYTF
j_call: TRBJ2-7; d_call: -; v_call: TRBV5-1; cdr3_aa: CASRSSGGGSSYEQYF
j_call: TRBJ2-1; d_call: -; v_call: TRBV2; cdr3_aa: CATRSREAAVEPFF
j_call: TRBJ1-1; d_call: -; v_call: TRBV20-1; cdr3_aa: CSARDPTETEAFF
j_call: TRBJ1-1; d_call: -; v_call: TRBV5-1; cdr3_aa: CASRPGALNTEAFF
j_call: TRBJ2-7; d_call: TRBD2; v_call: TRBV3-1; cdr3_aa: CASSQDFRWGTSGRATAEQYF
j_call: TRBJ1-1; d_call: -; v_call: TRBV12-3/TRBV12-4; cdr3_aa: CASSLTPMNTEAFF
j_call: TRBJ1-1; d_call: -; v_call: TRBV18; cdr3_aa: CASSPVQGLNTEAFF
j_call: TRBJ2-1; d_call: TRBD2; v_call: TRBV20-1; cdr3_aa: CSASPGTSDYNEQFF